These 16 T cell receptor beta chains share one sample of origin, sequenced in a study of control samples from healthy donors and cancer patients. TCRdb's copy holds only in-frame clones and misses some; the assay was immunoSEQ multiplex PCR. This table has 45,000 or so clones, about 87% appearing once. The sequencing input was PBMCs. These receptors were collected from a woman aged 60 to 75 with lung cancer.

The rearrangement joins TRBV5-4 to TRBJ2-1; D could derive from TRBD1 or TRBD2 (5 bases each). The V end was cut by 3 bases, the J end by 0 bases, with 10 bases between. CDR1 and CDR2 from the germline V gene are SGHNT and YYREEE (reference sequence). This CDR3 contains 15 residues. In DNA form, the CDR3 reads TGTGCCAGCAGCTGGGACGGAAGCTCCTACAATGAGCAGTTCTTC. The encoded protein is CASSWDGSSYNEQFF.

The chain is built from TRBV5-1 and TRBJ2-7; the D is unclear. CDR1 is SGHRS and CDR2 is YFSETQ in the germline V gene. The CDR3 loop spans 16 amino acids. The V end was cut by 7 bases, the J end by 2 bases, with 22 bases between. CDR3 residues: CASGSNFQESPYEQYF. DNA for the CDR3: TGCGCCAGCGGATCCAATTTCCAGGAATCACCCTACGAGCAGTACTTC.

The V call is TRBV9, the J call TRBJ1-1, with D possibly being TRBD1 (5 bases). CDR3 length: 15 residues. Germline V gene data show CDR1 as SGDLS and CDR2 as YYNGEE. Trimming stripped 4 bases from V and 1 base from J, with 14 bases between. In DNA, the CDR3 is TGTGCCAGCAGCCCCCACGGGGGGTCGAACACTGAAGCTTTCTTT. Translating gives CASSPHGGSNTEAFF.

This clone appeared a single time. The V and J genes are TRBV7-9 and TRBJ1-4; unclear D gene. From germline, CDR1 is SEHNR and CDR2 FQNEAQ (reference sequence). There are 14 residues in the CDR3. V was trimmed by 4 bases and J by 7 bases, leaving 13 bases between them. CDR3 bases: TGTGCCAGCAGCTCCCTATTTGACCCTGAAAAACTGTTTTTT. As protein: CASSSLFDPEKLFF.

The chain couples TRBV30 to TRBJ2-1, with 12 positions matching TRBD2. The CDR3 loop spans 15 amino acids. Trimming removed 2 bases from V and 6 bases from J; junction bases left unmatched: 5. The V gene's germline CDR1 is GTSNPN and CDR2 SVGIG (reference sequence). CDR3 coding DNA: TGTGCCTGGAGTCCTAGCGGGGGGGAACCCAATGAGCAGTTCTTC. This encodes CAWSPSGGEPNEQFF. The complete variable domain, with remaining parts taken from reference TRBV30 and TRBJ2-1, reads SQTIHQWPATLVQPVGSPLSLECTVEGTSNPNLYWYRQAAGRGLQLLFYSVGIGQISSEVPQNLSASRPQDRQFILSSKKLLLSDSGFYLCAWSPSGGEPNEQFFGPGTRLTVL.

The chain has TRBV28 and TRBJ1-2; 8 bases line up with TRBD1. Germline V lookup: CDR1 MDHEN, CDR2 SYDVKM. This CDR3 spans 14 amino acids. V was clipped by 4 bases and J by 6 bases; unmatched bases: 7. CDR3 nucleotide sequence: TGTGCCAGCAGTTCGGGGGGACAGGTCGATGGCTACACCTTC. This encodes CASSSGGQVDGYTF.

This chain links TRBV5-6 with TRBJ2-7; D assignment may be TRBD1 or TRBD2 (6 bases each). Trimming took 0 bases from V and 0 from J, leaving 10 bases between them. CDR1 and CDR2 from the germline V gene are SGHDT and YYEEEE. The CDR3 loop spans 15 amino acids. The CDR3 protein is CASSLVGGSSYEQYF. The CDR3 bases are TGTGCCAGCAGCTTGGTGGGGGGCAGCTCCTACGAGCAGTACTTC.

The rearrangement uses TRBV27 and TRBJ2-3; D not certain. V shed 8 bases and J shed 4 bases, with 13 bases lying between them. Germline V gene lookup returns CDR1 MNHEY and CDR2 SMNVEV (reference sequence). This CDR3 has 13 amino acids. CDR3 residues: CASPGKLPDTQYF. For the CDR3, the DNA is TGTGCCAGCCCCGGAAAACTCCCAGATACGCAGTATTTT.

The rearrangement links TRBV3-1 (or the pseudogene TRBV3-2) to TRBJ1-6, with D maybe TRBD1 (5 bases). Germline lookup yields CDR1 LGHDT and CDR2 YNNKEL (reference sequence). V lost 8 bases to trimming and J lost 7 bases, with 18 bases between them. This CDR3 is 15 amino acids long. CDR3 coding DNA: TGTGCCAGCGAGGTCTCGGGACTGAGAAATTCACCCCTCCACTTT. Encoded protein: CASEVSGLRNSPLHF.

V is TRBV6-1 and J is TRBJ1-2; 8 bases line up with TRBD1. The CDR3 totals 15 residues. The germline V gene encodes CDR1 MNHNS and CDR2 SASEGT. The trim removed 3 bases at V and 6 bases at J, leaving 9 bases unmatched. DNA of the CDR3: TGTGCCAGCAGTGAGCAGGGGGCTACTGGGAATGGCTACACCTTC. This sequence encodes CASSEQGATGNGYTF.

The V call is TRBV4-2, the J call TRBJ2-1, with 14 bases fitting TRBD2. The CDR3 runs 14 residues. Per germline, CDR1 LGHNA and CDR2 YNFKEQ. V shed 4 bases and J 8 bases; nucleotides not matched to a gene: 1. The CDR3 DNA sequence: TGTGCCAGCAGCCCGGGACTAGCGGGAGATGAGCAGTTCTTC. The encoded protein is CASSPGLAGDEQFF.

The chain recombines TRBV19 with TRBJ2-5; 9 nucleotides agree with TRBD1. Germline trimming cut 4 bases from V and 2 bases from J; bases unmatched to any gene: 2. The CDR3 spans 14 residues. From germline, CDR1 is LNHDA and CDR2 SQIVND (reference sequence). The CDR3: CASSKDRGQETQYF. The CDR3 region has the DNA TGTGCCAGTAGTAAAGACAGGGGGCAAGAGACCCAGTACTTC.

The CDR3 loop reads CASSLGDWTTYEQYF. The CDR3 region has the DNA TGTGCCAGCAGCTTAGGGGACTGGACGACCTACGAGCAGTACTTC. The J gene is TRBJ2-7, the V gene TRBV7-6, with a possible D match to TRBD2 (6 bases). There are 15 residues in the CDR3. The germline CDR1 and CDR2 sequences are SGHVS and FNYEAQ. Trimming pared 1 base from V and 2 bases from J, leaving 12 bases between.

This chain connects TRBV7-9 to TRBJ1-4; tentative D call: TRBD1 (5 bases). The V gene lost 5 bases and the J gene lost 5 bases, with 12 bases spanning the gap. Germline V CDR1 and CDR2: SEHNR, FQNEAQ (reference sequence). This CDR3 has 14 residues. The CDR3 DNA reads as TGTGCCAGCAGCGAAGCGGGGACCAATGAAAAACTGTTTTTT. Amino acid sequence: CASSEAGTNEKLFF.

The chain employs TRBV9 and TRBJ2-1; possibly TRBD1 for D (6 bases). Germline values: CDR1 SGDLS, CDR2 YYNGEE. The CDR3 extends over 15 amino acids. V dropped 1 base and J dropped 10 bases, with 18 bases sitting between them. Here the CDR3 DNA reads TGTGCCAGCAGCGTAAAGGGGCAGGGGAATTGGGAGCAGTTCTTC. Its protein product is CASSVKGQGNWEQFF.

CDR3: CAGTGNIYYGYTF. The CDR3, as DNA: TGTGCCGGGACAGGGAATATATACTATGGCTACACCTTC. V and J are TRBV6-5 and TRBJ1-2; 9 bases are a match to TRBD1. Germline V gene data show CDR1 as MNHEY and CDR2 as SVGAGI. The V and J ends lost 11 bases and 3 bases, in that order; junction bases with no gene match: 7. The CDR3 is 13 amino acids.